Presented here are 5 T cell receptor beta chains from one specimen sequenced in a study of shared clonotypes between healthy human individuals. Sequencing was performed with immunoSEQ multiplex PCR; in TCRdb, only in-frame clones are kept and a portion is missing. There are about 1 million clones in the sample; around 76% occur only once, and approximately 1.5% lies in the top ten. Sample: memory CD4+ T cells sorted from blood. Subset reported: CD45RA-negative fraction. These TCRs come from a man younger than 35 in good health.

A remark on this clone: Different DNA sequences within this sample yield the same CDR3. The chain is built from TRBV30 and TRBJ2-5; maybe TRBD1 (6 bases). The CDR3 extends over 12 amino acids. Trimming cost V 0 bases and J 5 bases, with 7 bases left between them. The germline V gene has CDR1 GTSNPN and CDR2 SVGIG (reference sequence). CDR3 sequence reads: CAWSVQGETQYF. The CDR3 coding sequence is TGTGCCTGGAGTGTGCAGGGGGAGACCCAGTACTTC.

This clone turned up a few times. The CDR3 loop is CASRFTAGGELFF. The CDR3 bases are TGTGCCAGCAGATTCACAGCAGGCGGGGAGCTGTTTTTT. V gene TRBV27 combines with J gene TRBJ2-2; D call uncertain. Trimming pared 6 bases from V and 7 bases from J, leaving 12 bases between. CDR1 and CDR2 from the germline V gene are MNHEY and SMNVEV (reference sequence). The CDR3 runs 13 residues.

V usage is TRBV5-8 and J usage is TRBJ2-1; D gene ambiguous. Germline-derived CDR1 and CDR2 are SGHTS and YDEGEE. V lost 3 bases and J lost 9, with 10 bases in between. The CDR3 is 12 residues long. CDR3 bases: TGTGCCAGCAGCTCCTTGAGTCCTGAGCAGTTCTTC. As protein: CASSSLSPEQFF. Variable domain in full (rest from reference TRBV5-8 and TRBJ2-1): EAGVTQSPTHLIKTRGQQATLRCSPISGHTSVYWYQQALGLGLQFLLWYDEGEERNRGNFPPRFSGRQFPNYSSELNVNALELEDSALYLCASSSLSPEQFFGPGTRLTVL.

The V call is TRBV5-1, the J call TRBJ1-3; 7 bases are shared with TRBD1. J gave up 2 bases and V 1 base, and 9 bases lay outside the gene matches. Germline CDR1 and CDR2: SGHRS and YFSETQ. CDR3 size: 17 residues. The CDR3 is CASSLTRQGITGNTIYF. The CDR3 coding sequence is TGCGCCAGCAGCTTGACCCGACAGGGCATAACTGGAAACACCATATATTTT. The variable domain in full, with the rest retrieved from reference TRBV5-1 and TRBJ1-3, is KAGVTQTPRYLIKTRGQQVTLSCSPISGHRSVSWYQQTPGQGLQFLFEYFSETQRNKGNFPGRFSGRQFSNSRSEMNVSTLELGDSALYLCASSLTRQGITGNTIYFGEGSWLTVV.

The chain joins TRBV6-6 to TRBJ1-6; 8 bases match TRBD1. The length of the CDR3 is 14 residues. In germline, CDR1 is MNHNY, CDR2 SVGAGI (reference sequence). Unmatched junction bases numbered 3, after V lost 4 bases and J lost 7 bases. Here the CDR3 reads CASSSGTGNSPLHF. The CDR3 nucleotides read TGTGCCAGCAGTTCCGGGACAGGCAATTCACCCCTCCACTTT.